These 24 T cell receptor beta chains were sequenced from one sample in a study of T cells in localized non-small cell lung cancer. The repertoire was sequenced with immunoSEQ multiplex PCR; TCRdb's copy has only in-frame clones and lacks some. The repertoire includes approximately 15,000 clones, around 90% of them detected once, and 0.9% to 1.5% sits in the top ten. Here the sequenced sample was peripheral blood mononuclear cells, taken before any cancer treatment. The receptors shown here come from a woman aged 40-75 years with stage III lung adenocarcinoma.

This chain links TRBV30 with TRBJ2-1; D tentatively reads TRBD1 or TRBD2 (5 bases each). In germline, CDR1 is GTSNPN, CDR2 SVGIG (reference sequence). CDR3 length: 11 residues. The V and J ends lost 3 bases and 9 bases respectively, with 9 bases between them. DNA of the CDR3: TGTGCCTGGAGGAAGGGGAGTGAGCAGTTCTTC. Protein sequence: CAWRKGSEQFF.

The gene calls are TRBV18 and TRBJ2-7; 9 nucleotides agree with TRBD1. CDR3 length equals 16 residues. V was clipped by 2 bases and J by 9 bases; unmatched bases: 14. Germline V gene lookup returns CDR1 KGHSH and CDR2 LQKENI. This chain's CDR3 is CASSPVGTGISGGQYF. The DNA of the CDR3 is TGTGCCAGCTCACCAGTAGGGACAGGGATATCTGGCGGGCAGTACTTC.

This rearrangement joins TRBV7-2 to TRBJ1-5; D is unclear. The germline V and J ends were trimmed by 3 bases and 3 bases, with 9 bases remaining between them. The CDR3 has 14 amino acids. CDR1 and CDR2 (germline): SGHTA, FQGNSA. The CDR3: CASSLRYFNQPQHF. The CDR3 DNA sequence: TGTGCCAGCAGCTTGCGGTATTTCAATCAGCCCCAGCATTTT. The full variable domain, in which reference TRBV7-2 and TRBJ1-5 provide the parts outside the CDR3, is GAGVSQSPSNKVTEKGKDVELRCDPISGHTALYWYRQSLGQGLEFLIYFQGNSAPDKSGLPSDRFSAERTGGSVSTLTIQRTQQEDSAVYLCASSLRYFNQPQHFGDGTRLSIL.

The V call is TRBV28, the J call TRBJ2-6, with D perhaps TRBD1 (5 bases). The ends were cut back, 3 bases at V and 0 bases at J, with 6 bases in the middle. The CDR3 covers 15 residues. Germline-derived CDR1 and CDR2 are MDHEN and SYDVKM. CDR3 DNA sequence: TGTGCCAGCAGTTTTCAGGGCTCTGGGGCCAACGTCCTGACTTTC. Translating gives CASSFQGSGANVLTF.

DNA for the CDR3: TGTGCCACCAGCACCGGGCCCTACGAGCAGTACTTC. Amino acid sequence: CATSTGPYEQYF. The chain is built from TRBV15 and TRBJ2-7; the D is unclear. Trimming cost V 4 bases and J 2 bases, with 6 bases left between them. CDR3 length: 12 amino acids. Germline-derived CDR1 and CDR2 are LNHNV and YYDKDF (reference sequence).

The chain couples TRBV7-2 to TRBJ1-1; a weak D match, TRBD1 (5 bases). The CDR3 runs 14 residues. V shed 5 bases and J shed 1 base, with 11 bases lying between them. Germline CDR1 and CDR2: SGHTA and FQGNSA. The CDR3 DNA is TGTGCCAGCAGCCTGTCAGGGACGAACACTGAAGCTTTCTTT. Residues: CASSLSGTNTEAFF.

The chain employs TRBV5-5 and TRBJ2-2; D remains unclear. The CDR3 totals 14 residues. V was clipped by 0 bases and J by 1 base, with 4 bases between them. The germline gives CDR1 SGHKS, CDR2 YYEKEE (reference sequence). CDR3 in DNA: TGTGCCAGCAGCTTGGTCGGGAACACCGGGGAGCTGTTTTTT. Translation: CASSLVGNTGELFF. The full variable domain, completed using reference TRBV5-5 and TRBJ2-2, is DAGVTQSPTHLIKTRGQQVTLRCSPISGHKSVSWYQQVLGQGPQFIFQYYEKEERGRGNFPDRFSARQFPNYSSELNVNALLLGDSALYLCASSLVGNTGELFFGEGSRLTVL.

The chain joins TRBV5-6 to TRBJ2-1; 9 bases are shared with TRBD1. In germline, CDR1 is SGHDT, CDR2 YYEEEE. V trimming: 0 bases; J trimming: 9 bases; junction bases outside the gene matches: 7. The CDR3 is 15 amino acids. CDR3 protein: CASSLDGTGFTEQFF. The CDR3 DNA follows: TGTGCCAGCAGCTTGGATGGGACAGGGTTTACTGAGCAGTTCTTC.

The chain couples TRBV2 to TRBJ2-7; D is uncertain. V was cut by 4 bases and J by 6 bases, with 7 bases left in between. The germline gives CDR1 SNHLY, CDR2 FYNNEI. The CDR3 covers 11 residues. For the CDR3, the DNA is TGTGCCAGCAGTGCCCCTGGCGAGCAGTACTTC. Translated, it gives CASSAPGEQYF.

The chain links TRBV5-5 to TRBJ1-2; D not resolved. CDR1 is SGHKS and CDR2 is YYEKEE in the germline V gene (reference sequence). The CDR3 has 15 residues. The V end was cut by 0 bases, the J end by 4 bases, with 13 bases between. The CDR3, as DNA: TGTGCCAGCAGCTTGGAAGCCGCGGGTCTCTATGGCTACACCTTC. Translation gives CASSLEAAGLYGYTF.

The chain uses TRBV7-2 and TRBJ1-6; a possible D gene is TRBD1 (5 bases). The ends were cut back, 10 bases at V and 1 base at J, with 11 bases in the middle. This CDR3 spans 14 amino acids. From germline, CDR1 is SGHTA and CDR2 FQGNSA. The CDR3 sequence is CATRGGSYNSPLHF. CDR3 sequence (DNA): TGTGCCACCCGGGGGGGGTCCTATAATTCACCCCTCCACTTT. The whole variable domain, filled in from reference TRBV7-2 and TRBJ1-6, reads GAGVSQSPSNKVTEKGKDVELRCDPISGHTALYWYRQSLGQGLEFLIYFQGNSAPDKSGLPSDRFSAERTGGSVSTLTIQRTQQEDSAVYLCATRGGSYNSPLHFGNGTRLTVT.

The chain joins TRBV10-3 to TRBJ1-2; D is unresolved. The CDR3 length is 15 residues. Trimming pared 0 bases from V and 0 bases from J, leaving 8 bases between. CDR1 and CDR2 from the germline V gene are ENHRY and SYGVKD. DNA of the CDR3: TGTGCCATCAGTGAGTCTAACAGAGCTAACTATGGCTACACCTTC. It is translated as CAISESNRANYGYTF.

The chain has TRBV9 and TRBJ2-7; D gene ambiguous. Germline-derived CDR1 and CDR2 are SGDLS and YYNGEE. V shed 0 bases and J shed 0 bases, with 10 bases lying between them. This CDR3 spans 15 amino acids. CDR3 region: CASSVDQPGSYEQYF. Written as DNA, the CDR3 is TGTGCCAGCAGCGTAGACCAGCCAGGCTCCTACGAGCAGTACTTC.

DNA of the CDR3: TGTGCCAGCAGTTTCGGCGCGGGTAACTATGGCTACACCTTC. Translation: CASSFGAGNYGYTF. The chain has TRBV28 and TRBJ1-2; D is ambiguous. CDR3 length: 14 amino acids. Trimming removed 3 bases at V and 1 base at J, with 9 bases between. Looked up from germline, CDR1 is MDHEN and CDR2 is SYDVKM.

This chain links TRBV5-1 with TRBJ2-5; the D is unclear. In germline, CDR1 is SGHRS, CDR2 YFSETQ. With 0 bases removed from V and 5 bases from J, the gap between germline ends came to 8 bases. The CDR3 spans 13 residues. The CDR3 nucleotides read TGCGCCAGCAGCTTGGGCAGTTTTGAGACCCAGTACTTC. Residues: CASSLGSFETQYF.

The chain carries TRBV29-1 and TRBJ2-1; D is uncertain. Trimming removed 5 bases from V and 4 bases from J, with 6 bases in between. Germline V gene sequence: CDR1 SQVTM, CDR2 ANQGSEA. The CDR3 totals 11 residues. CDR3 in DNA: TGCAGCGTTCCTAGGTACAATGAGCAGTTCTTC. Protein sequence: CSVPRYNEQFF.

The CDR3 loop is CASSVAGSSTDTQYF. The CDR3 nucleotides are TGTGCCAGCAGCGTAGCGGGATCTAGCACAGATACGCAGTATTTT. This chain links TRBV9 with TRBJ2-3; perhaps TRBD2 as D (5 bases). CDR3 length: 15 amino acids. Trimming stripped 0 bases from V and 0 bases from J, with 8 bases between. Germline-derived CDR1 and CDR2 are SGDLS and YYNGEE.

The genes are TRBV9 and TRBJ2-1; 12 bases align to TRBD2. This CDR3 is 20 amino acids long. Losses at the gene ends were 0 bases for V and 3 bases for J; bases not matched to a gene: 13. Germline loops: CDR1 SGDLS, CDR2 YYNGEE. The CDR3 DNA is TGTGCCAGCAGCGTAGCTACCGGGCTAGCGGGAGGGCCGCTCTACAATGAGCAGTTCTTC. Translating gives CASSVATGLAGGPLYNEQFF.

The J gene is TRBJ1-2, the V gene TRBV2; 12 bases are a match to TRBD1. This CDR3 has 15 amino acids. Germline V gives CDR1 SNHLY, CDR2 FYNNEI. Trimming at V came to 3 bases and at J to 8 bases, leaving 7 bases not matched to a gene. The CDR3 loop is CASSDKGQGARGYTF. The CDR3 nucleotides read TGTGCCAGCAGTGATAAGGGACAGGGGGCGAGAGGCTACACCTTC.

The V call is TRBV28, the J call TRBJ1-5, with TRBD1 matching 7 bases. The CDR3 is 15 residues long. Germline lookup yields CDR1 MDHEN and CDR2 SYDVKM. Trimming cost V 7 bases and J 6 bases; bases outside gene matches: 12. The CDR3 bases are TGTGCCAGCAAACCCTTAACAGGGGTGGGTCAGCCCCAGCATTTT. This sequence encodes CASKPLTGVGQPQHF.

The chain recombines TRBV19 with TRBJ2-3; 10 nucleotides agree with TRBD2. The length of the CDR3 is 16 residues. V was pared by 5 bases and J by 2 bases, with 7 bases of the junction left unmatched. CDR1 LNHDA and CDR2 SQIVND come from the germline V gene (reference sequence). The CDR3 here is CASSPNSGGPTDTQYF. Here the CDR3 DNA reads TGTGCCAGTAGTCCAAATAGCGGGGGGCCCACAGATACGCAGTATTTT. Using reference TRBV19 and TRBJ2-3 for the parts outside the CDR3, the full variable domain is DGGITQSPKYLFRKEGQNVTLSCEQNLNHDAMYWYRQDPGQGLRLIYYSQIVNDFQKGDIAEGYSVSREKKESFPLTVTSAQKNPTAFYLCASSPNSGGPTDTQYFGPGTRLTVL.

This clone was seen a handful of times. The chain joins TRBV10-1 to TRBJ2-2, with 8 nucleotides matching TRBD2. Germline assignment: CDR1 WNHNN and CDR2 SYGVQD (reference sequence). The CDR3 covers 15 residues. V lost 3 bases, J lost 1 base, and 1 base stayed unmatched. The DNA of the CDR3 is TGCGCCAGCAGTGACCGGGAGGGGAACACCGGGGAGCTGTTTTTT. It translates to CASSDREGNTGELFF.

The chain combines TRBV19 with TRBJ2-1; TRBD1 matches 11 bases. The CDR3 is 14 amino acids. Germline-derived CDR1 and CDR2 are LNHDA and SQIVND (reference sequence). V shed 9 bases, J shed 5 bases, and the junction held 6 bases outside the gene matches. For the CDR3, the DNA is TGTGCCAGCCGAGGACAGGGGGCGGACAATGAGCAGTTCTTC. Protein sequence: CASRGQGADNEQFF.

The rearrangement uses TRBV27 and TRBJ2-5; tentatively, D is TRBD2 (6 bases). Germline CDR1 and CDR2: MNHEY and SMNVEV (reference sequence). V was pared by 0 bases and J by 5 bases, with 13 bases between. CDR3 size: 15 residues. CDR3 nucleotides: TGTGCCAGCAGTTTATCCCCGACTAGAGCTGAGACCCAGTACTTC. Translating gives CASSLSPTRAETQYF.